The rows below give T cell receptor beta chains drawn from one sample of a study of T-cell memory formation after mild COVID-19. MiXCR, applied by TCRdb to the 5' RACE reads, yields one record per CDR3 protein. This table has over 95,000 distinct CDR3 sequences, around a fifth appearing once. The sample was PBMCs or a T cell subset sorted from them (not recorded which). These receptors were obtained from a young man who had mild COVID-19 (a few samples of this study predate the infection). Cell type and time point are not known. CDR3s include the opening cysteine and the closing phenylalanine or tryptophan. Fields, in order: J gene, D gene, clone size, V gene, CDR3 length, CDR3 protein, CDR3 DNA. A D gene is named only where the DNA matches it firmly. Expanded clones are given a class, and other clones once, few, many or no size at all.

J: TRBJ1-1
D: NA
size: few
V: TRBV27
length: 13
CDR3: CASSSWENTEAFF
DNA: TGTGCCAGCAGTTCCTGGGAAAACACTGAAGCTTTCTTT

J: TRBJ2-3
D: NA
size: NA
V: TRBV7-2
length: 14
CDR3: CASSTGEAADTQYF
DNA: TGTGCCAGCAGTACAGGGGAGGCGGCAGATACGCAGTATTTT

J: TRBJ2-5
D: TRBD2
size: NA
V: TRBV7-9
length: 15
CDR3: CASGAWRGLQETQYF
DNA: TGTGCCAGCGGGGCCTGGCGGGGGTTACAAGAGACCCAGTACTTC

J: TRBJ1-1
D: NA
size: few
V: TRBV9
length: 15
CDR3: CASSVAPEGYTEAFF
DNA: TGTGCCAGCAGCGTAGCCCCAGAGGGATACACTGAAGCTTTCTTT

J: TRBJ1-2
D: NA
size: few
V: TRBV29-1
length: 13
CDR3: CSVEDSEGYGYTF
DNA: TGCAGCGTTGAAGATTCGGAGGGTTATGGCTACACCTTC

J: TRBJ1-6
D: NA
size: NA
V: TRBV19
length: 13
CDR3: CASSIGNNSPLHF
DNA: TGTGCCAGTAGTATCGGGAATAATTCACCCCTCCACTTT

J: TRBJ2-1
D: NA
size: few
V: TRBV12-3/TRBV12-4
length: 11
CDR3: CASSRGPIEFF
DNA: TGTGCCAGCAGCAGAGGGCCTATCGAGTTCTTC

J: TRBJ1-1
D: TRBD1
size: NA
V: TRBV10-3
length: 16
CDR3: CAISPGQGAQWTEAFF
DNA: TGTGCCATCAGCCCGGGACAGGGGGCGCAATGGACTGAAGCTTTCTTT

J: TRBJ1-5
D: NA
size: few
V: TRBV9
length: 13
CDR3: CASSVTSNQPQHF
DNA: TGTGCCAGCAGCGTAACTAGCAATCAGCCCCAGCATTTT

J: TRBJ2-3
D: NA
size: few
V: TRBV3-1
length: 15
CDR3: CASSQVGPGGDTQYF
DNA: TGTGCCAGCAGCCAAGTGGGGCCAGGGGGGGATACGCAGTATTTT

J: TRBJ2-3
D: NA
size: few
V: TRBV9
length: 14
CDR3: CASSGPDSTDTQYF
DNA: TGTGCCAGCAGCGGACCGGACAGCACAGATACGCAGTATTTT

J: TRBJ2-7
D: NA
size: few
V: TRBV7-6
length: 16
CDR3: CASSPNAGGPAYEQYF
DNA: TGTGCCAGCAGCCCAAACGCCGGGGGACCGGCCTACGAGCAGTACTTC